A selection of T cell receptor beta chains follows, all from one sample in a study of neurological immune-mediated disorders. A single record per CDR3 protein comes from TCRdb applying MiXCR to the 5' RACE reads. The sample contains 50,000 to 80,000 distinct CDR3 sequences, almost 3.5% of which appear only once. Sequenced material: PBMCs. These receptors were taken from a man aged 35 to 55 with multiple sclerosis. Both conserved end residues are part of each CDR3. The order of the fields is D gene, J gene, V gene, clone size, CDR3 protein, CDR3 DNA. The D gene is left open where the match is weak. Clone size, where shown, is once, few, many, or a class for clones that have expanded.

D: TRBD1; J: TRBJ1-1; V: TRBV7-9; size: many; CDR3: CASSQTRRGAEAFF; DNA: TGTGCCAGCAGCCAGACGCGCAGGGGGGCTGAAGCTTTCTTT
D: TRBD2; J: TRBJ2-1; V: TRBV7-2; size: many; CDR3: CASSLGGSGRTFF; DNA: TGTGCCAGCAGCTTAGGTGGTAGCGGGAGAACGTTCTTC
D: TRBD1; J: TRBJ1-1; V: TRBV12-3/TRBV12-4; size: many; CDR3: CASRSTGGTEAFF; DNA: TGTGCCAGCAGGTCCACAGGGGGCACTGAAGCTTTCTTT
D: -; J: TRBJ2-5; V: TRBV19; size: many; CDR3: CATRWGETQYF; DNA: TGTGCCACCCGTTGGGGGGAGACCCAGTACTTC
D: -; J: TRBJ2-5; V: TRBV6-5; size: -; CDR3: CASARGIKYQETQYF; DNA: TGTGCCAGCGCCCGCGGGATTAAGTACCAAGAGACCCAGTACTTC
D: TRBD2; J: TRBJ2-3; V: TRBV20-1; size: many; CDR3: CSAHAGLAGTDTQYF; DNA: TGCAGTGCTCACGCTGGACTAGCGGGAACAGATACGCAGTATTTT
D: -; J: TRBJ1-1; V: TRBV20-1; size: many; CDR3: CSARTVGSEAFF; DNA: TGCAGTGCTAGGACTGTGGGGTCTGAAGCTTTCTTT
D: -; J: TRBJ1-5; V: TRBV10-2; size: many; CDR3: CASSEGQVDQPQHF; DNA: TGCGCCAGCAGTGAAGGACAAGTGGATCAGCCCCAGCATTTT
D: -; J: TRBJ2-7; V: TRBV7-9; size: many; CDR3: CASSTLGGGDEQYF; DNA: TGTGCCAGCAGCACCCTGGGGGGAGGCGACGAGCAGTACTTC
D: TRBD2; J: TRBJ2-3; V: TRBV11-2; size: many; CDR3: CASSLRLAGGQDTDTQYF; DNA: TGTGCCAGCAGCCTACGACTAGCGGGGGGGCAAGACACAGATACGCAGTATTTT
D: -; J: TRBJ2-1; V: TRBV15; size: few; CDR3: CATSRPPKGTPDNEQFF; DNA: TGTGCCACCAGCAGACCCCCGAAAGGGACCCCCGATAATGAGCAGTTCTTC
D: -; J: TRBJ2-5; V: TRBV29-1; size: many; CDR3: CSVSPRKVQETQYF; DNA: TGCAGCGTTTCCCCCCGAAAGGTCCAAGAGACCCAGTACTTC
D: -; J: TRBJ1-1; V: TRBV6-5; size: many; CDR3: CASSPQGIGTEAFF; DNA: TGTGCCAGCAGTCCTCAGGGTATCGGCACTGAAGCTTTCTTT
D: -; J: TRBJ2-7; V: TRBV5-1; size: many; CDR3: CASSLEGYEQYF; DNA: TGCGCCAGCAGCTTGGAGGGGTACGAGCAGTACTTC
D: -; J: TRBJ1-1; V: TRBV7-2; size: many; CDR3: CASSLGSKGRAEAFF; DNA: TGTGCCAGCAGCTTAGGGTCGAAGGGTCGGGCTGAAGCTTTCTTT
D: -; J: TRBJ2-1; V: TRBV30; size: many; CDR3: CAWSNRDKFF; DNA: TGTGCCTGGAGTAACCGAGATAAGTTCTTC
D: -; J: TRBJ1-2; V: TRBV6-1; size: -; CDR3: CASRATGSSPGYTF; DNA: TGTGCCAGCAGGGCCACAGGGTCGTCGCCGGGCTACACCTTC
D: TRBD1; J: TRBJ1-2; V: TRBV20-1; size: many; CDR3: CSARDPQGTHLYGYTF; DNA: TGCAGTGCTAGAGATCCACAGGGGACGCATCTCTATGGCTACACCTTC
D: -; J: TRBJ1-1; V: TRBV9; size: many; CDR3: CASSEGSATFF; DNA: TGTGCCAGCAGCGAGGGGTCCGCTACTTTCTTT
D: -; J: TRBJ1-5; V: TRBV4-1; size: many; CDR3: CASSRQTHSGGINQPQHF; DNA: TGCGCCAGCAGCCGACAAACTCATTCCGGCGGAATCAATCAGCCCCAGCATTTT
D: TRBD1; J: TRBJ2-1; V: TRBV2; size: many; CDR3: CASNRDRGNNEQFF; DNA: TGTGCCAGCAATAGGGACAGGGGGAACAATGAGCAGTTCTTC
D: TRBD2; J: TRBJ2-1; V: TRBV20-1; size: many; CDR3: CSARANSGSNEQFF; DNA: TGCAGTGCTAGAGCCAATAGCGGGAGTAATGAGCAGTTCTTC
D: -; J: TRBJ2-2; V: TRBV6-2/TRBV6-3; size: many; CDR3: CASTDGGKGSGELFF; DNA: TGTGCCAGCACCGACGGAGGGAAAGGTTCCGGGGAGCTGTTTTTT
D: TRBD1; J: TRBJ2-2; V: TRBV5-1; size: many; CDR3: CASSPSGTGGADTGELFF; DNA: TGCGCCAGCAGCCCGTCCGGGACAGGGGGCGCAGACACCGGGGAGCTGTTTTTT
D: -; J: TRBJ1-1; V: TRBV20-1; size: many; CDR3: CSLTAEGRNTEAFF; DNA: TGCAGTCTAACTGCCGAGGGCAGGAACACTGAAGCTTTCTTT
D: TRBD2; J: TRBJ2-1; V: TRBV9; size: many; CDR3: CASSLGLAAGGEQFF; DNA: TGTGCCAGCAGCCTCGGACTAGCGGCGGGCGGTGAGCAGTTCTTC
D: -; J: TRBJ1-1; V: TRBV5-1; size: many; CDR3: CASRTENTEAFF; DNA: TGCGCCTCACGGACGGAGAACACTGAAGCTTTCTTT
D: TRBD2; J: TRBJ2-7; V: TRBV6-5; size: many; CDR3: CASSLGLAGYGYEQYF; DNA: TGTGCCAGCAGCTTGGGACTAGCGGGGTATGGCTACGAGCAGTACTTC
D: -; J: TRBJ1-1; V: TRBV20-1; size: many; CDR3: CSARYEQPEAFF; DNA: TGCAGTGCTAGATACGAACAACCTGAAGCTTTCTTT
D: TRBD1; J: TRBJ1-5; V: TRBV20-1; size: many; CDR3: CSARTGEVDQPQHF; DNA: TGCAGTGCCAGGACAGGGGAGGTGGATCAGCCCCAGCATTTT
D: -; J: TRBJ2-3; V: TRBV24-1; size: -; CDR3: CATSDSSTDTQYF; DNA: TGTGCCACCAGTGATTCTAGCACAGATACGCAGTATTTT
D: -; J: TRBJ2-5; V: TRBV20-1; size: many; CDR3: CSARGNIETQYF; DNA: TGCAGTGCTAGGGGCAACATCGAGACCCAGTACTTC
D: -; J: TRBJ2-7; V: TRBV5-1; size: many; CDR3: CASSLGGQTYEQYF; DNA: TGCGCCAGCAGCTTGGGGGGACAAACATACGAGCAGTACTTC
D: -; J: TRBJ2-1; V: TRBV5-1; size: many; CDR3: CASSLTTGGHEQFF; DNA: TGCGCCAGCAGCTTGACGACTGGGGGCCATGAGCAGTTCTTC
D: -; J: TRBJ2-1; V: TRBV14; size: many; CDR3: CASSLGDGSSYNEQFF; DNA: TGTGCCAGCAGCCTGGGGGACGGGAGCTCCTACAATGAGCAGTTCTTC
D: -; J: TRBJ2-7; V: TRBV3-1; size: many; CDR3: CASSQGGQGLYEQYF; DNA: TGTGCCAGCAGCCAAGGGGGACAAGGCCTCTACGAGCAGTACTTC
D: -; J: TRBJ2-7; V: TRBV20-1; size: many; CDR3: CSAGVGTALYEQYF; DNA: TGCAGTGCTGGCGTCGGCACGGCCCTCTACGAGCAGTACTTC
D: TRBD1; J: TRBJ1-1; V: TRBV27; size: many; CDR3: CASRQQGAGEAFF; DNA: TGTGCCAGCAGACAACAGGGGGCTGGTGAAGCTTTCTTT
D: -; J: TRBJ1-5; V: TRBV7-8; size: many; CDR3: CASSLVQGRQPQHF; DNA: TGTGCCAGCAGCTTAGTACAGGGCCGTCAGCCCCAGCATTTT
D: -; J: TRBJ2-7; V: TRBV5-1; size: few; CDR3: CASRISSAYEQYF; DNA: TGCGCCAGCAGAATCTCATCTGCCTACGAGCAGTACTTC
D: -; J: TRBJ2-1; V: TRBV5-1; size: many; CDR3: CASSQVKGLNEQFF; DNA: TGCGCCAGCAGCCAGGTCAAGGGCCTCAATGAGCAGTTCTTC
D: -; J: TRBJ1-5; V: TRBV6-6; size: many; CDR3: CASSRPGTRQPQHF; DNA: TGTGCCAGCAGCCGTCCCGGGACACGGCAGCCCCAGCATTTT
D: TRBD2; J: TRBJ2-1; V: TRBV20-1; size: many; CDR3: CSARAYTTAGGYNEQFF; DNA: TGCAGTGCTAGAGCCTACACGACTGCGGGGGGTTACAATGAGCAGTTCTTC
D: TRBD1; J: TRBJ2-1; V: TRBV20-1; size: many; CDR3: CSAPRQGVYNEQFF; DNA: TGCAGTGCCCCCAGACAGGGGGTCTACAATGAGCAGTTCTTC
D: -; J: TRBJ2-4; V: TRBV20-1; size: many; CDR3: CSASSSGAKNIQYF; DNA: TGCAGTGCTAGTAGCAGCGGAGCCAAAAACATTCAGTACTTC
D: -; J: TRBJ2-5; V: TRBV5-1; size: many; CDR3: CASSLERTGETQYF; DNA: TGCGCCAGCAGCTTGGAACGGACGGGGGAGACCCAGTACTTC